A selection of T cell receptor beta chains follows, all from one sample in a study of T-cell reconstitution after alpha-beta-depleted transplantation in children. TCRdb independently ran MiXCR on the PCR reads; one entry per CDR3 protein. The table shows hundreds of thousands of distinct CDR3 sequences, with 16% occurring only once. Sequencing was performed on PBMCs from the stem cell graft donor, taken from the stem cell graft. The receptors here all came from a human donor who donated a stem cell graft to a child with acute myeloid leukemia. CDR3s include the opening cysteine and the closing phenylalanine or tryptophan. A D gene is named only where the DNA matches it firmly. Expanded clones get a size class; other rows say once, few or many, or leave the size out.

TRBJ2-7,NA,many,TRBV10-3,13,CAISESKAYEQYF,TGTGCCATCAGTGAGTCGAAAGCCTACGAGCAGTACTTC
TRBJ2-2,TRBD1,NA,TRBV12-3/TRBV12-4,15,CASSPGTGETGELFF,TGTGCCAGCAGTCCCGGGACAGGAGAGACCGGGGAGCTGTTTTTT
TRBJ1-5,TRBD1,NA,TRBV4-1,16,CASSQDAPTGLQPQHF,TGCGCCAGCAGCCAAGATGCCCCGACAGGGCTTCAGCCCCAGCATTTT
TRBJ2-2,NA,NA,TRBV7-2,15,CASSLAGPEHRGAFF,TGTGCCAGCAGCTTAGCCGGACCCGAACACCGGGGAGCTTTTTTT
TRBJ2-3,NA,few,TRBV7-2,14,CASSLMGGGYTQYF,TGTGCCAGCAGCTTAATGGGAGGGGGCTATACGCAGTATTTT
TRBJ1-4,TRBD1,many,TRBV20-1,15,CSARPRDRPNEKLFF,TGCAGTGCTAGGCCGCGGGACAGGCCTAATGAAAAACTGTTTTTT
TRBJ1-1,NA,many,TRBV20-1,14,CSARDRTGTTEAFF,TGCAGTGCTAGAGATCGAACAGGGACCACTGAAGCTTTCTTT
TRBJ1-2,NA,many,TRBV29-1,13,CSAAGSRNYGYTF,TGCAGCGCCGCTGGCTCCCGTAACTATGGCTACACCTTC
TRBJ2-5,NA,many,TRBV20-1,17,CSARVLSSVWVGETQYF,TGCAGTGCTAGAGTCCTCAGTAGCGTCTGGGTGGGAGAGACCCAGTACTTC
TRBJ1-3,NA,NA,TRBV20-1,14,CSAFRGDSGNTIYF,TGCAGTGCCTTCAGGGGCGACTCTGGAAACACCATATATTTT
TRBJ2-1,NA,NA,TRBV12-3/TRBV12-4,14,CASSLALIYNEQFF,TGTGCCAGCAGTTTAGCGCTTATCTACAATGAGCAGTTCTTC
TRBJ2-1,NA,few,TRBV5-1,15,CASSWTGSSYNEQFF,TGCGCCAGCAGCTGGACGGGAAGCTCCTACAATGAGCAGTTCTTC
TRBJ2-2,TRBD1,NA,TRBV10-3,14,CAIKDRGLTGELFF,TGTGCCATCAAGGACAGGGGGCTAACCGGGGAGCTGTTTTTT
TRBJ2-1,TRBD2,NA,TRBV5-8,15,CASSFASGSYNEQFF,TGTGCCAGCAGCTTCGCTAGCGGATCCTACAATGAGCAGTTCTTC
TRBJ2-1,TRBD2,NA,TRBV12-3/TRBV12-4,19,CTLSPGDHASGGPYNEQFF,TGTACCCTCAGTCCAGGGGACCACGCCTCGGGGGGGCCCTACAATGAGCAGTTCTTC
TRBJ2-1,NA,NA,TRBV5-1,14,CASSLTGSHNEQFF,TGCGCCAGCAGCTTGACAGGGAGCCACAATGAGCAGTTCTTC
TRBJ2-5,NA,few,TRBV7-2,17,CASSLAPLDRGQETQYF,TGTGCCAGCAGCTTAGCGCCCCTCGACAGAGGGCAAGAGACCCAGTACTTC
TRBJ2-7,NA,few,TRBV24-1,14,CATSDPSGKDEQYF,TGTGCCACCAGTGATCCATCAGGGAAGGACGAGCAGTACTTC
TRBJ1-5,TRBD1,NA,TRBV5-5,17,CASSLAPQQGANQPQHF,TGTGCCAGCAGCTTGGCCCCTCAACAGGGGGCGAATCAGCCCCAGCATTTT
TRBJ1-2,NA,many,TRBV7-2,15,CASSSAWTDNYGYTF,TGTGCCAGCAGCTCAGCATGGACGGACAACTATGGCTACACCTTC
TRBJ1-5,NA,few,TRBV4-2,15,CASSLRHSGNQPQHF,TGTGCCAGCAGCCTAAGACATTCCGGGAATCAGCCCCAGCATTTT
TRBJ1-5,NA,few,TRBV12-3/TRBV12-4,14,CASSLRGGDQPQHF,TGTGCCAGCAGTTTAAGGGGCGGTGATCAGCCCCAGCATTTT
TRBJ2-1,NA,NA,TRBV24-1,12,CATSEGLSGQFF,TGTGCCACCAGTGAAGGACTATCTGGGCAGTTCTTC
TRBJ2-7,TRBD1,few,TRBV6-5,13,CASSYRQGDEQYF,TGTGCCAGCAGTTACCGACAGGGCGACGAGCAGTACTTC